This T cell receptor beta chain stems from a study of blood T cell repertoires in COVID-19. Study-level background: Sites in the United States, Italy and Spain provided acute and convalescent COVID-19 samples. T cells, B-cell-depleted T cells, or PBMCs provided the cDNA or gDNA that served as material.

Authors' analysis steps: Nucleated cell number was recorded as an estimate derived from reference gene primer amplification. Measured with immunoSEQ multiplex PCR; TCRdb has only the in-frame clones, and not every one. Clone size and V and J calls were adopted from that table, with D and trimming inferred from the DNA. Counted here are 250,000 to 350,000 clones, over 70% occurring once; the ten biggest clones make up roughly 1.2%. Sequenced input: peripheral blood. This receptor was taken from a woman aged 45 to 65 with acute or convalescent COVID-19.

The CDR3 protein is CASSRTGASNQPQHF. The CDR3 nucleotides are TGCGCCAGCAGCCGCACAGGGGCTAGCAATCAGCCCCAGCATTTT. The rearrangement uses TRBV4-1 and TRBJ1-5; 7 positions agree with TRBD1. Trimming took 4 bases from V and 0 from J; bases not matched to a gene: 3. The CDR3 is made up of 15 amino acids. Germline loops: CDR1 MGHRA, CDR2 YSYEKL.